These 15 T cell receptor beta chains were all obtained from the same sample, sequenced in a study of blood T cell repertoires in COVID-19. Clones were read by immunoSEQ multiplex PCR, and TCRdb kept only the in-frame ones, dropping some. This sample has a few hundred thousand clones, with around 83% found just once. The sample comprised peripheral blood. Every receptor here comes from a woman aged 50 to 60 with acute or convalescent COVID-19.

V usage is TRBV12-1 and J usage is TRBJ2-3; TRBD1 is taken as the D call from the table, unchecked against the DNA. TRBV12-1 is a recognized pseudogene. CDR3 length: 15 residues. In nucleotides, the CDR3 is TGTGCCAGCAGCCCTGAGGCAGGGTCTTTAGATACGCAGTATTTT. Encoded protein: CASSPEAGSLDTQYF.

This chain links TRBV19 with TRBJ2-1, with 8 bases fitting TRBD2. This CDR3 region has 13 residues. Germline V gives CDR1 LNHDA, CDR2 SQIVND (reference sequence). Trimming at V came to 6 bases and at J to 6 bases, leaving 4 bases not matched to a gene. For the CDR3, the DNA is TGTGCCAGTAGCGCGGGAGGTCGCAATGAGCAGTTCTTC. Its protein product is CASSAGGRNEQFF. The whole variable domain, filled in from reference TRBV19 and TRBJ2-1, reads DGGITQSPKYLFRKEGQNVTLSCEQNLNHDAMYWYRQDPGQGLRLIYYSQIVNDFQKGDIAEGYSVSREKKESFPLTVTSAQKNPTAFYLCASSAGGRNEQFFGPGTRLTVL.

The J gene is TRBJ2-7, the V gene TRBV4-1, with a tentative D call TRBD2 (5 bases). CDR1 is MGHRA and CDR2 is YSYEKL in the germline V gene. The CDR3 totals 16 residues. Trimming shortened V by 0 bases and J by 2 bases, and 14 bases separated the two germline ends. The DNA for the CDR3 is TGCGCCAGCAGCCAAGATTCATCGGGAATCCCCTACGAGCAGTACGTC. Protein sequence: CASSQDSSGIPYEQYV.

This chain joins TRBV2 and TRBJ1-2; 10 nucleotides align to TRBD1. Per the germline V gene, CDR1 is SNHLY and CDR2 is FYNNEI. CDR3 size: 13 residues. The trim removed 5 bases at V and 5 bases at J, leaving 2 bases unmatched. CDR3 DNA sequence: TGTGCCAGCAGTACGGGACAGGGGTATGGCTACACCTTC. It codes for CASSTGQGYGYTF.

The sample holds a few counts of this clone. The J gene is TRBJ1-1, the V gene TRBV5-4; D gene ambiguous. Germline lookup yields CDR1 SGHNT and CDR2 YYREEE (reference sequence). Trimming took off 3 bases at V and 1 base at J, with 13 bases between the two ends. This CDR3 has 15 residues. The CDR3 DNA reads as TGTGCCAGCAGCTCGAGACAAAATACGAACACTGAAGCTTTCTTT. It specifies CASSSRQNTNTEAFF.

This clone was counted a few times. The V and J genes are TRBV14 and TRBJ2-4; 12 bases agree with TRBD1. The V gene end was trimmed by 4 bases and the J gene end by 6 bases; junction bases not matched to a gene: 10. From germline, CDR1 is SGHDN and CDR2 FVKESK. The CDR3 has 17 residues. The CDR3 is CASSRAGTGGARNIQYF. The CDR3 nucleotides read TGTGCCAGCAGCCGAGCCGGGACAGGGGGCGCGAGAAACATTCAGTACTTC.

The chain recombines TRBV6-5 with TRBJ2-2; D is undetermined. Germline-derived CDR1 and CDR2 are MNHEY and SVGAGI. V dropped 7 bases and J dropped 0 bases, with 12 bases sitting between them. The CDR3 totals 15 residues. The CDR3, as DNA: TGTGCCAGCACCCGGAGCATCCCGAACACCGGGGAGCTGTTTTTT. It specifies CASTRSIPNTGELFF.

This chain connects TRBV7-3 to TRBJ2-3; 7 nucleotides align to TRBD1. The V gene's germline CDR1 is SGHTA and CDR2 FQGTGA. The CDR3 length is 13 residues. With V trimmed by 8 bases and J by 2 bases, 4 bases remained unmatched. The CDR3 coding sequence is TGTGCCAGCCGACAGGGCCCCACAGATACGCAGTATTTT. It is translated as CASRQGPTDTQYF. Variable domain in full (rest from reference TRBV7-3 and TRBJ2-3): GAGVSQTPSNKVTEKGKYVELRCDPISGHTALYWYRQSLGQGPEFLIYFQGTGAADDSGLPNDRFFAVRPEGSVSTLKIQRTERGDSAVYLCASRQGPTDTQYFGPGTRLTVL.

This clone was detected a few times. V is TRBV18 and J is TRBJ2-3; 8 bases align to TRBD1. The V and J ends lost 0 bases and 0 bases, in that order; junction bases with no gene match: 2. CDR3 size: 16 residues. Germline V gives CDR1 KGHSH, CDR2 LQKENI. CDR3 coding DNA: TGTGCCAGCTCACCACCCGGGACAGGTAGCACAGATACGCAGTATTTT. Its translation: CASSPPGTGSTDTQYF.

V gene TRBV25-1 combines with J gene TRBJ2-1; 10 positions match TRBD2. Per the germline V gene, CDR1 is MGHDK and CDR2 is SYGVNS. The junction had 5 bases not matched to a gene; V was cut back by 5 bases and J by 4 bases. The CDR3 has 15 amino acids. CDR3 bases: TGTGCCAGCAGTCGTCCTAGCGGGGGTTACAATGAGCAGTTCTTC. Translating gives CASSRPSGGYNEQFF.

The chain couples TRBV5-4 to TRBJ1-2; no clear D. V was trimmed by 1 base and J by 0 bases, leaving 7 bases between them. This CDR3 spans 14 amino acids. Germline values: CDR1 SGHNT, CDR2 YYREEE (reference sequence). CDR3 in amino acids: CASSLTLANYGYTF. As DNA, the CDR3 is TGTGCCAGCAGCTTGACCCTAGCTAACTATGGCTACACCTTC.

The chain links TRBV6-1 to TRBJ2-1, with a tentative D call TRBD1 (5 bases). CDR1 and CDR2 from the germline V gene are MNHNS and SASEGT. The CDR3 is 16 amino acids. V lost 2 bases and J 0 bases, leaving 11 bases between the germline ends. CDR3 amino acids: CASSELRASSYNEQFF. CDR3 DNA: TGTGCCAGCAGTGAACTCAGGGCCAGCTCCTACAATGAGCAGTTCTTC.

The chain employs TRBV6-6 and TRBJ1-5; TRBD1 matches at 7 bases. This CDR3 comprises 15 residues. The ends lost 2 bases at V and 1 base at J; junction bases unmatched: 2. Germline CDR1 reads MNHNY; CDR2 reads SVGAGI (reference sequence). The DNA for the CDR3 is TGTGCCAGCAGTTACGACAGGGTGAGCAATCAGCCCCAGCATTTT. This sequence encodes CASSYDRVSNQPQHF.

The chain carries TRBV7-2 and TRBJ2-7, with D unresolved. This CDR3 has 14 amino acids. Germline V gene sequence: CDR1 SGHTA, CDR2 FQGNSA. V gave up 1 base and J gave up 2 bases, with 9 bases separating them. The CDR3 is CASSLGRLTYEQYV. The CDR3 DNA is TGTGCCAGCAGCTTAGGCAGGTTAACCTACGAGCAGTACGTC.

Note on this clone: At the DNA level, this CDR3 is encoded by other sequences in the same sample as well. V gene TRBV9 combines with J gene TRBJ1-2; 9 bases fit TRBD1. Trimming took 2 bases from V and 2 from J; bases not matched to a gene: 1. Germline V gene lookup returns CDR1 SGDLS and CDR2 YYNGEE. CDR3 size: 14 residues. The CDR3 DNA reads TGTGCCAGCAGCGTTGGACAGGGGAACTATGGCTACACCTTC. This encodes CASSVGQGNYGYTF.